This TCR beta chain was documented in a study of spatial heterogeneity in lung cancer. TCRdb re-analysed the 5' RACE reads in MiXCR, keeping a single row per CDR3 protein. The profile covers about 38,000 distinct CDR3 sequences, with approximately 7.5% appearing a single time and 25% to 35% taken by the ten largest. CDR3 size: 16 residues. The V segment lost 5 bases and the J segment 1 base; nucleotides outside the gene matches: 6. The germline gives CDR1 SGHNT, CDR2 YENEEA. Documented time point: sample taken at primary tumor resection. Whole RNA, which was extracted from tumor, nontumor lung tissue or frozen PBMC, was sequenced without any cell sorting.

The chain has TRBV11-3 and TRBJ2-1, with 9 bases aligning to TRBD2. This material consisted of PBMCs, taken at surgery. The TCR was taken from a male donor with early-stage non-small cell lung cancer. The CDR3 nucleotides read TGTGCCAGCAGCGGAGCGGGAGGCCCATCCTACAATGAGCAGTTCTTC. This translates into CASSGAGGPSYNEQFF.